The clone carrying this T cell receptor (beta chain) was recorded at least ten times. Its specificity is unknown. The record originates from a study of T cell repertoires in cytomegalovirus infection. For the study at large: Used in the study were CMV epitopes, some recently identified and HLA-C-restricted, others well-studied and HLA-B-restricted. Public TCR beta signatures were indicative of both CMV infection and a matching HLA type. Study-level points and caveats: CMV-specific TCR beta clonotypes restricted by HLA-C were the ones dominating the ex vivo response.

TCRdb re-called the reads with MiXCR, one entry per CDR3 protein. The data contain around 750,000 distinct CDR3 sequences, 30% to 35% of them singletons. The germline V and J ends were trimmed by 0 bases and 3 bases, with 12 bases remaining between them. CDR1 SGHVS and CDR2 FQNEAQ come from the germline V gene. The CDR3 has 16 residues. Sequenced here: cultured CD8+ T cells from PBMCs, sampled from culture after CMV antigen stimulation. This chain connects TRBV7-8 to TRBJ1-5; a possible D gene is TRBD1 (5 bases). The TCR comes from a human donor in good health (CMV status not recorded). Some clones in this sample may be carry-over from other donors' samples. The CDR3 bases are TGTGCCAGCAGCTTAGCAGGCAGGGTGATCAATCAGCCCCAGCATTTT. Residues: CASSLAGRVINQPQHF.